This is a list of T cell receptor beta chains from one sample in a study of OX40 agonist ivuxolimab in advanced cancers. Profiling relied on immunoSEQ multiplex PCR, and the TCRdb table lists in-frame clones only, not all of them. The sample yields over 45,000 clones, 82% seen once. The source was CD4+ or CD8+ T cells sorted from blood, collected in a trial of the OX40 agonist ivuxolimab. The source is an adult with an advanced solid tumor such as melanoma, head and neck, liver or kidney cancer. CDR3s include the opening cysteine and the closing phenylalanine or tryptophan. D genes are given only for firm matches. Clone sizes are given selectively: once, few, many, or a class where the clone is expanded.

D gene	V gene	clone size	J gene	CDR3 protein	CDR3 DNA
-	TRBV4-2	-	TRBJ2-3	CASSAQGRTDTQYF	TGTGCCAGCAGCGCCCAGGGAAGGACAGATACGCAGTATTTT
TRBD2	TRBV5-1	-	TRBJ2-3	CASSSSGGPTDTQYF	TGCGCCAGCAGCTCTAGCGGGGGTCCCACAGATACGCAGTATTTT
TRBD1	TRBV7-2	once	TRBJ2-5	CASSSLGTGGETQYF	TGTGCCAGCAGCTCCCTCGGGACAGGGGGAGAGACCCAGTACTTC
-	TRBV18	once	TRBJ1-4	CASQKGVNEKLFF	TGTGCCAGCCAAAAGGGGGTTAATGAAAAACTGTTTTTT
TRBD2	TRBV6-6	-	TRBJ2-2	CASTSTSGGELFF	TGTGCCAGCACCTCCACTAGCGGCGGGGAGCTGTTTTTT
TRBD1	TRBV19	-	TRBJ2-7	CASSIRAKTGSYEQYF	TGTGCCAGTAGTATCCGAGCAAAGACAGGGTCCTACGAGCAGTACTTC
-	TRBV30	-	TRBJ2-7	CAWSGQYEQYF	TGTGCCTGGAGTGGGCAGTACGAGCAGTACTTC
TRBD1	TRBV29-1	-	TRBJ1-4	CSVTGVTNEKLFF	TGCAGCGTTACAGGGGTAACTAATGAAAAACTGTTTTTT
-	TRBV19	-	TRBJ2-5	CASRANGLGGETQYF	TGTGCCAGTAGGGCTAATGGGCTTGGGGGAGAGACCCAGTACTTC
-	TRBV25-1	-	TRBJ2-3	CASSEGPDLRTDTQYF	TGTGCCAGCAGTGAAGGTCCAGACCTGAGGACAGATACGCAGTATTTT
TRBD1	TRBV6-6	-	TRBJ2-7	CASSGTERNYEQYF	TGTGCCAGCAGCGGGACAGAGCGGAACTACGAGCAGTACTTC
-	TRBV6-1	few	TRBJ1-1	CASRRTGNTEAFF	TGTGCCAGCAGGCGGACGGGGAACACTGAAGCTTTCTTT
TRBD1	TRBV6-1	-	TRBJ2-5	CASSEDRGRETQYF	TGTGCCAGCAGTGAAGACAGGGGGCGAGAGACCCAGTACTTC
-	TRBV19	-	TRBJ1-2	CASTPVTGLYGYTF	TGTGCCAGTACCCCCGTGACAGGCCTCTATGGCTACACCTTC
-	TRBV18	-	TRBJ2-7	CASSPFGGYEQYF	TGTGCCAGCTCACCATTTGGGGGCTACGAGCAGTACTTC
-	TRBV10-2	-	TRBJ2-2	CASSESRAGGPNTGELFF	TGCGCCAGCAGTGAGTCGAGAGCAGGGGGGCCGAACACCGGGGAGCTGTTTTTT
-	TRBV6-1	many	TRBJ1-4	CASSPQGGWGEKLFF	TGTGCCAGCAGCCCCCAAGGCGGATGGGGTGAAAAACTGTTTTTT
-	TRBV18	-	TRBJ1-3	CASSPTMGIGNTIYF	TGTGCCAGCTCACCGACGATGGGTATCGGAAACACCATATATTTT
-	TRBV6-5	-	TRBJ1-2	CASSYSGYGYTF	TGTGCCAGCAGTTACTCTGGCTATGGCTACACCTTC
-	TRBV7-2	-	TRBJ2-2	CASSWGVRYDTGELFF	TGTGCCAGCAGCTGGGGGGTACGGTATGACACCGGGGAGCTGTTTTTT
-	TRBV18	-	TRBJ1-5	CASSPGVGDQPQHF	TGTGCCAGCTCACCGGGGGTAGGGGATCAGCCCCAGCATTTT
-	TRBV7-9	-	TRBJ2-6	CASSFLGPREAGANVLTF	TGTGCCAGCAGTTTTTTGGGACCCAGGGAGGCTGGGGCCAACGTCCTGACTTTC